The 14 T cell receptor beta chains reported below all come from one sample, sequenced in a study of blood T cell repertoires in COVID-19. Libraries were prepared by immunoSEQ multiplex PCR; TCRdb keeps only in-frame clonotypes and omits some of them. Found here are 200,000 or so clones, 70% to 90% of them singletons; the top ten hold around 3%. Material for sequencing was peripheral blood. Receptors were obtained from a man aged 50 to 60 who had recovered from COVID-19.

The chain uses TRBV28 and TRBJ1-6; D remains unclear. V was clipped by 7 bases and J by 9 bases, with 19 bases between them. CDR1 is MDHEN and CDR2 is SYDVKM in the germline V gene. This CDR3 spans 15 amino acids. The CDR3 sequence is CASTLAWAAGSPLHF. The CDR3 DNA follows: TGTGCCAGCACTCTCGCCTGGGCCGCGGGTTCACCCCTCCACTTT. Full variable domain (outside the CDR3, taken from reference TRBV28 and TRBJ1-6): DVKVTQSSRYLVKRTGEKVFLECVQDMDHENMFWYRQDPGLGLRLIYFSYDVKMKEKGDIPEGYSVSREKKERFSLILESASTNQTSMYLCASTLAWAAGSPLHFGNGTRLTVT.

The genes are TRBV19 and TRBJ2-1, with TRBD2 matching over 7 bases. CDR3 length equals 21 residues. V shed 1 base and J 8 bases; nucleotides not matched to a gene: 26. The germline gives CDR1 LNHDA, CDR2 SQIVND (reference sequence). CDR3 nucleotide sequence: TGTGCCAGTAGTATAGTAGGGCGCCTAGCGGACCGGGGAGCCCCTCAATATGAGCAGTTCTTC. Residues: CASSIVGRLADRGAPQYEQFF.

Written as DNA, the CDR3 is TGTGCCAGCAGCTCATTTCGACAGGCAACTAATGAAAAACTGTTTTTT. It translates to CASSSFRQATNEKLFF. This rearrangement joins TRBV7-8 to TRBJ1-4; perhaps TRBD1 as D (6 bases). Trimming took off 4 bases at V and 0 bases at J, with 12 bases between the two ends. The germline V gene encodes CDR1 SGHVS and CDR2 FQNEAQ. There are 16 residues in the CDR3.

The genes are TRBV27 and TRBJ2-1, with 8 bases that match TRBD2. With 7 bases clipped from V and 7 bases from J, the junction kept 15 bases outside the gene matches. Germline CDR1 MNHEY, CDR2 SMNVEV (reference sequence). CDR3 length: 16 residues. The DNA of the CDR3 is TGTGCCAGCACCCCGGGAGGGGCAGCGGGAGAAAATGAGCAGTTCTTC. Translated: CASTPGGAAGENEQFF.

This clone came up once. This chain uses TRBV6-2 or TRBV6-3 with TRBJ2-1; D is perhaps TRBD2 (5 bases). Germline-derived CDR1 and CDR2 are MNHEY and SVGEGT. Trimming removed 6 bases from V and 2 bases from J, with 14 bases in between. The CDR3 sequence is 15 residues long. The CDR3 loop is CASSLVGNTYNEQFF. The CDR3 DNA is TGTGCCAGCAGCCTCGTCGGGAATACCTACAATGAGCAGTTCTTC.

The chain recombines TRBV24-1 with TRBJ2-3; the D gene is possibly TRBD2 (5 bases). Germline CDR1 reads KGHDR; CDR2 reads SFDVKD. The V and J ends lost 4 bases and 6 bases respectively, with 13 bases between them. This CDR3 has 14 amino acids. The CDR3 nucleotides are TGTGCCACCAGTGAAGCCGGGATTACCGATACGCAGTATTTT. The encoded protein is CATSEAGITDTQYF.

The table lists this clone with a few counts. The CDR3 region is CAWSKGASGSTDTQYF. CDR3 nucleotide sequence: TGTGCCTGGAGTAAGGGGGCTAGCGGGAGTACAGATACGCAGTATTTT. The gene calls are TRBV30 and TRBJ2-3; 10 bases fit TRBD2. Germline CDR1 and CDR2: GTSNPN and SVGIG (reference sequence). CDR3 length: 16 amino acids. V gave up 2 bases and J gave up 3 bases; unmatched junction bases: 8.

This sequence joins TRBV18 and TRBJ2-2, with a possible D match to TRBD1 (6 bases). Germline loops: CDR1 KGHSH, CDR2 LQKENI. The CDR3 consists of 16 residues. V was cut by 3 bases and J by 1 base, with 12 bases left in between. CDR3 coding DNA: TGTGCCAGCTCACCGCCCGACAGGTGGAACACCGGGGAGCTGTTTTTT. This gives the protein CASSPPDRWNTGELFF.

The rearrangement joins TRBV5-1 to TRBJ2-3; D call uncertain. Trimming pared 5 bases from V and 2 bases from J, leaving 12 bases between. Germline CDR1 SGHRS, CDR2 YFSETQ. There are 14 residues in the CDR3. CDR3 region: CASRAESLTDTQYF. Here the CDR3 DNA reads TGCGCCAGCAGGGCGGAGTCCCTCACAGATACGCAGTATTTT.

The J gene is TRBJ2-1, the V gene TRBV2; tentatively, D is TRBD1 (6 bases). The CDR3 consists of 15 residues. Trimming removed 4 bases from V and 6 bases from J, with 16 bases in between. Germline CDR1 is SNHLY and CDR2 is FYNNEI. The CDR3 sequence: CASSAEQGSANEQFF. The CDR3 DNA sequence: TGTGCCAGCAGTGCAGAGCAGGGGTCCGCCAATGAGCAGTTCTTC.

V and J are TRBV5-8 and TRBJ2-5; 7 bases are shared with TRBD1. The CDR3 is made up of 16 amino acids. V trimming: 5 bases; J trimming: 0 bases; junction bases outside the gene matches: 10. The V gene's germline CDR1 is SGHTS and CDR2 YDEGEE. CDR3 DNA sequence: TGTGCCAGCAGTTACTCGGGACAGACCAACCAAGAGACCCAGTACTTC. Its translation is CASSYSGQTNQETQYF.

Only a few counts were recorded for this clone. The CDR3, as DNA: TGTGCCACCAGTGTGGGGGGACAGGGCAACACCGGGGAGCTGTTTTTT. Encoded protein: CATSVGGQGNTGELFF. The chain has TRBV24-1 and TRBJ2-2; 9 bases are a match to TRBD1. With V trimmed by 5 bases and J by 2 bases, 5 bases remained unmatched. Germline assignment: CDR1 KGHDR and CDR2 SFDVKD. The CDR3 loop spans 16 amino acids.

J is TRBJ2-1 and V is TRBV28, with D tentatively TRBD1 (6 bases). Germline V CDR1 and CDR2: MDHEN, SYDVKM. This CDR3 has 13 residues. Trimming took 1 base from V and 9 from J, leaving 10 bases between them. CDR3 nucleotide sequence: TGTGCCAGCAGTTTATCCCGAGGGGGTGAGCAGTTCTTC. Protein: CASSLSRGGEQFF.

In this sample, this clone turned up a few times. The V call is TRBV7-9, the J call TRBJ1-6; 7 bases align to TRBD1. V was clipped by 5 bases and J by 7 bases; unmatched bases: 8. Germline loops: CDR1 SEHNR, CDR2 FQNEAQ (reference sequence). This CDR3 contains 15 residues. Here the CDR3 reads CASSTRDSGNSPLHF. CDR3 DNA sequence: TGTGCCAGCAGCACTCGGGACAGTGGCAATTCACCCCTCCACTTT. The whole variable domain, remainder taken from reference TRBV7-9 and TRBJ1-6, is DTGVSQNPRHKITKRGQNVTFRCDPISEHNRLYWYRQTLGQGPEFLTYFQNEAQLEKSRLLSDRFSAERPKGSFSTLEIQRTEQGDSAMYLCASSTRDSGNSPLHFGNGTRLTVT.